These 21 T cell receptor beta chains were all obtained from the same sample, sequenced in a study of T cells in Graves' hyperthyroidism and ophthalmopathy. TCR beta CDR3 regions were amplified from RNA. A set of HTBI primers served as the primers for a first-round RT-PCR of the TCR CDR3. One entry per CDR3 protein results from TCRdb running MiXCR on the multiplex PCR reads. The table lists approximately 600,000 distinct CDR3 sequences, about 15% of them singletons. Sequencing was done on a sample of blood. The receptor source for this set is a middle-aged woman with Graves' ophthalmopathy.

Many counts were recorded for this clonotype. The V call is TRBV11-2, the J call TRBJ2-5, with D perhaps matching TRBD1 (6 bases). This CDR3 is built from 16 residues. Between the trimmed V and J ends, which lost 0 bases and 5 bases, there was a span of 16 bases. The germline gives CDR1 SGHAT, CDR2 FQNNGV. The CDR3 sequence is CASSLDRQEMGETQYF. In DNA form, the CDR3 reads TGTGCCAGCAGCTTAGATCGACAGGAGATGGGGGAGACCCAGTACTTC.

The rearrangement joins TRBV2 to TRBJ2-2; 9 bases are a match to TRBD2. The germline V gene encodes CDR1 SNHLY and CDR2 FYNNEI. The length of the CDR3 is 17 residues. V lost 2 bases, J lost 0 bases, and 4 bases stayed unmatched. The CDR3 reads CASSELAGNANTGELFF. The CDR3 DNA sequence: TGTGCCAGCAGTGAACTAGCGGGAAACGCGAACACCGGGGAGCTGTTTTTT.

V usage is TRBV5-6 and J usage is TRBJ2-7; D call uncertain. V was cut by 4 bases and J by 0 bases, with 17 bases left in between. Germline V gene sequence: CDR1 SGHDT, CDR2 YYEEEE. CDR3 size: 16 residues. CDR3: CASSRYGQETSYEQYF. The CDR3 DNA reads TGTGCCAGCAGCCGTTACGGGCAGGAGACCTCCTACGAGCAGTACTTC.

This clonotype was seen ten or more times. The gene calls are TRBV29-1 and TRBJ2-5; D may be TRBD1 (6 bases). The CDR3 has 15 residues. From germline, CDR1 is SQVTM and CDR2 ANQGSEA. Trimming removed 3 bases from V and 0 bases from J, with 14 bases in between. CDR3 bases: TGCAGCGTTGATTCAGACAGGCGAAACCAAGAGACCCAGTACTTC. Translated: CSVDSDRRNQETQYF.

In this sample, this clonotype turned up many times. The chain uses TRBV30 and TRBJ2-7, with D perhaps matching TRBD2 (6 bases). This CDR3 comprises 14 residues. Germline CDR1 GTSNPN, CDR2 SVGIG (reference sequence). The V gene lost 8 bases and the J gene lost 0 bases, with 17 bases spanning the gap. CDR3 DNA: TGTGCCGGACTGTTTAGCGGAAGCTCCTACGAGCAGTACTTC. It codes for CAGLFSGSSYEQYF.

Many counts were recorded for this clonotype. CDR3 sequence: CASSSGLNTEAFF. As DNA, the CDR3 is TGTGCCAGCAGTTCGGGGCTGAACACTGAAGCTTTCTTT. The V gene is TRBV28, the J gene TRBJ1-1; perhaps TRBD1 as D (5 bases). Germline CDR1 is MDHEN and CDR2 is SYDVKM. This CDR3 comprises 13 residues. Trimming pared 4 bases from V and 0 bases from J, leaving 6 bases between.

This clonotype was seen only once. A read error may explain this, as a much larger clone is one base away. This rearrangement joins TRBV20-1 to TRBJ1-1, with D possibly TRBD1 on 5 matching bases. Germline values: CDR1 DFQATT, CDR2 SNEGSKA (reference sequence). The CDR3 length is 12 residues. In DNA form, the CDR3 reads TGCAGTGCTAGAGGACAGAGCACTGGAGCTTTCTTT. Translation: CSARGQSTGAFF.

This clonotype was seen only a few times. The rearrangement links TRBV6-1 to TRBJ1-2; 8 bases line up with TRBD1. The CDR3 is 14 amino acids. The ends lost 6 bases at V and 4 bases at J; junction bases unmatched: 7. In germline, CDR1 is MNHNS, CDR2 SASEGT. CDR3 nucleotide sequence: TGTGCCAGCAGAAGCAGGGGGCTCGGCTATGGCTACACCTTC. Protein sequence: CASRSRGLGYGYTF.

This clonotype was observed at least ten times. The J gene is TRBJ1-1, the V gene TRBV19; 8 positions match TRBD1. After removal of 4 bases from V and 5 bases from J, the junction contained 6 bases not matched to a gene. Germline V gene data show CDR1 as LNHDA and CDR2 as SQIVND (reference sequence). The CDR3 has 14 amino acids. This CDR3 reads CASSNDRGWTEAFF. The CDR3 DNA follows: TGTGCCAGTAGTAACGACAGGGGCTGGACTGAAGCTTTCTTT.

V and J are TRBV4-1 and TRBJ2-6; no definite D call. Between the trimmed V and J ends, which lost 4 bases and 1 base, there was a span of 8 bases. The germline V gene has CDR1 MGHRA and CDR2 YSYEKL. The CDR3 is made up of 15 amino acids. The CDR3 is CASSRLPSGANVLTF. The DNA for the CDR3 is TGCGCCAGCAGCCGCCTGCCGTCTGGGGCCAACGTCCTGACTTTC.

The chain recombines TRBV11-3 with TRBJ2-3; D ambiguous. The length of the CDR3 is 14 residues. The V and J ends lost 2 bases and 2 bases respectively, with 8 bases between them. The V gene's germline CDR1 is SGHNT and CDR2 YENEEA. CDR3 amino acids: CASSLRPYTDTQYF. The CDR3 coding sequence is TGTGCCAGCAGCTTACGTCCGTACACAGATACGCAGTATTTT.

This clonotype was found a few times. The V and J genes are TRBV28 and TRBJ2-7, with 8 nucleotides matching TRBD2. The CDR3 has 16 residues. Germline assignment: CDR1 MDHEN and CDR2 SYDVKM. Germline trimming cut 4 bases from V and 3 bases from J; bases unmatched to any gene: 11. The CDR3: CASSSSGRDGGYEQYF. CDR3 sequence (DNA): TGTGCCAGCAGTTCCTCCGGGAGGGACGGAGGCTACGAGCAGTACTTC.

This clonotype has at least ten counts. This rearrangement joins TRBV15 to TRBJ2-5, with 7 nucleotides matching TRBD1. Trimming removed 2 bases from V and 7 bases from J; junction bases left unmatched: 7. Germline lookup yields CDR1 LNHNV and CDR2 YYDKDF (reference sequence). The CDR3 totals 14 residues. Here the CDR3 reads CATSRWTGQGTQYF. As DNA, the CDR3 is TGTGCCACCAGCAGATGGACAGGCCAGGGGACCCAGTACTTC.

V usage is TRBV4-3 and J usage is TRBJ2-2; D might be TRBD2 (6 bases). V dropped 1 base and J dropped 7 bases, with 13 bases sitting between them. The CDR3 runs to 15 residues. Germline CDR1 LGHNA, CDR2 YSLEER. The CDR3 DNA follows: TGCGCCAGCAGCCAAGTCGTACGGGGGAACGGGGAGCTGTTTTTT. This encodes CASSQVVRGNGELFF.

This clonotype was counted ten times or more. The CDR3, as DNA: TGCAGTGCTAGAGAGGGGACTAGCGGCCGTTACGAGCAGTACTTC. This sequence encodes CSAREGTSGRYEQYF. The V gene is TRBV20-1, the J gene TRBJ2-7, with 11 bases identical to TRBD2. Per the germline V gene, CDR1 is DFQATT and CDR2 is SNEGSKA (reference sequence). The CDR3 contains 15 residues. Germline trimming cut 0 bases from V and 4 bases from J; bases unmatched to any gene: 5.

This clonotype was seen a handful of times. The CDR3, as DNA: TGCGCCAGCAGCCAAGGGCCTGATGGGGCGTATACCTACGAGCAGTACTTC. Protein product: CASSQGPDGAYTYEQYF. V and J are TRBV4-3 and TRBJ2-7, with D maybe TRBD1 (5 bases). Germline-derived CDR1 and CDR2 are LGHNA and YSLEER. This CDR3 spans 17 amino acids. V lost 1 base and J lost 2, with 18 bases in between.

The chain couples TRBV14 to TRBJ2-2; D is perhaps TRBD1 or TRBD2 (5 bases each). Germline V CDR1 and CDR2: SGHDN, FVKESK. This CDR3 comprises 16 residues. Trimming took 0 bases from V and 5 from J, leaving 13 bases between them. The CDR3 region has the DNA TGTGCCAGCAGCCAAGAAGGCGCATGGGGGACCGGGGAGCTGTTTTTT. It yields the protein CASSQEGAWGTGELFF.

The genes are TRBV7-8 and TRBJ2-3; D uncertain. Trimming removed 0 bases from V and 2 bases from J, with 6 bases in between. Germline CDR1 is SGHVS and CDR2 is FQNEAQ. This CDR3 comprises 14 residues. CDR3 loop: CASSLALYTDTQYF. In DNA, the CDR3 is TGTGCCAGCAGCTTAGCACTTTACACAGATACGCAGTATTTT. Looking up the rest from reference TRBV7-8 and TRBJ2-3 gives the full variable domain: GAGVSQSPRYKVAKRGQDVALRCDPISGHVSLFWYQQALGQGPEFLTYFQNEAQLDKSGLPSDRFFAERPEGSVSTLKIQRTQQEDSAVYLCASSLALYTDTQYFGPGTRLTVL.

The chain carries TRBV6-1 and TRBJ2-5, with 7 bases fitting TRBD2. CDR1 and CDR2 from the germline V gene are MNHNS and SASEGT. Trimming cost V 10 bases and J 2 bases; bases outside gene matches: 10. This CDR3 has 14 amino acids. CDR3 loop: CATLGGGSQETQYF. The CDR3 DNA follows: TGTGCCACCCTGGGGGGGGGGTCACAAGAGACCCAGTACTTC.

This clonotype was recorded once. V and J are TRBV12-3 or TRBV12-4 and TRBJ1-2; weak D call: TRBD1 (5 bases). This CDR3 has 14 amino acids. V was shortened by 6 bases and J by 2 bases, with 13 bases between the two germline ends. The CDR3 region is CASSSFRENYGYTF. As DNA, the CDR3 is TGTGCCAGCAGCAGCTTCAGGGAAAACTATGGCTACACCTTC.

Details on this clonotype: A much larger clone lies one base from this, so it may be a read error. This sequence joins TRBV20-1 and TRBJ1-1; 8 nucleotides line up with TRBD1. The ends lost 0 bases at V and 4 bases at J; junction bases unmatched: 7. This CDR3 has 15 amino acids. Germline V gene lookup returns CDR1 DFQATT and CDR2 SNEGSKA (reference sequence). The CDR3: CSARDIGQGFTEAFF. The CDR3 region has the DNA TGCAGTGCTAGAGATATAGGACAGGGCTTCACTGAAGCTTTCTTT.